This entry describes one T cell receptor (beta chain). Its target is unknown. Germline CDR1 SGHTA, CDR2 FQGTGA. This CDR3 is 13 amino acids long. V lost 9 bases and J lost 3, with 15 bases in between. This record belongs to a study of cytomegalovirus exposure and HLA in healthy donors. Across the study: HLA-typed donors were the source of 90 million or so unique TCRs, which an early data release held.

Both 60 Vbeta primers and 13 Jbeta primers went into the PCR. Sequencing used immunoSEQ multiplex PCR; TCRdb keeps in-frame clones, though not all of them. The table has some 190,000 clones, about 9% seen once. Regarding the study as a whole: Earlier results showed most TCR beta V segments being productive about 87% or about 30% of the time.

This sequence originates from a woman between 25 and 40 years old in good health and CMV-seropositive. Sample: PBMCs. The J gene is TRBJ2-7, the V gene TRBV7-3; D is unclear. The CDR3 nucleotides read TGTGCCAGGAAATCTCCTGAGTACTACGAGCAGTACTTC. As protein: CARKSPEYYEQYF.